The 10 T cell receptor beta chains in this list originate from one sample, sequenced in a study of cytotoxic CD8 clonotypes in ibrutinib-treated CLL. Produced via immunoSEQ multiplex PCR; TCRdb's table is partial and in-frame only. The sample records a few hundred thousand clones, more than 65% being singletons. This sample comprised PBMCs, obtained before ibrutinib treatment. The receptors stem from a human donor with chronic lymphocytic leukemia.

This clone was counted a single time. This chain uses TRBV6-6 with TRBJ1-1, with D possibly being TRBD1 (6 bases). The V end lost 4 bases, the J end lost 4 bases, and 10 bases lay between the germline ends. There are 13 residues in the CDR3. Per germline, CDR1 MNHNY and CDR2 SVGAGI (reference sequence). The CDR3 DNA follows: TGTGCCAGCAGTTTGGAGGGGGTCACTGAAGCTTTCTTT. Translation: CASSLEGVTEAFF.

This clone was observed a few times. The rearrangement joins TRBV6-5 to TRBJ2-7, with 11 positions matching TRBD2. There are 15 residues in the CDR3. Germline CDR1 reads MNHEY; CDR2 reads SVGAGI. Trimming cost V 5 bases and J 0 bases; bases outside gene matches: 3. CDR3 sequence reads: CASSPTSGTSYEQYF. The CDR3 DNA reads TGTGCCAGCAGTCCGACTAGCGGGACCTCCTACGAGCAGTACTTC.

The DNA for the CDR3 is TGCGCCAGCAGCCAAGAGGTCGGCGGGGCAGATACGCAGTATTTT. The encoded protein is CASSQEVGGADTQYF. The V gene is TRBV4-1, the J gene TRBJ2-3; perhaps TRBD2 as D (6 bases). Per the germline V gene, CDR1 is MGHRA and CDR2 is YSYEKL. This CDR3 comprises 15 residues. Trimming left V 0 bases short and J 4 bases short, with 11 bases between.

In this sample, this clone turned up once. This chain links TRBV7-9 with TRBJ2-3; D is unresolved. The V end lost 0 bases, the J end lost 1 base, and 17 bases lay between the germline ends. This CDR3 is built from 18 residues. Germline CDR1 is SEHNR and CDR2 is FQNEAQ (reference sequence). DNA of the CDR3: TGTGCCAGCAGCTTAGCGCTTCTTTACTACCATCGCACAGATACGCAGTATTTT. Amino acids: CASSLALLYYHRTDTQYF.

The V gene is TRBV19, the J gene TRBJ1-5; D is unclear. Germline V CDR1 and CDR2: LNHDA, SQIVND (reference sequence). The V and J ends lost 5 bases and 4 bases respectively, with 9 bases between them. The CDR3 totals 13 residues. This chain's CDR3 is CASSVRDNQPQHF. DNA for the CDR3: TGTGCCAGTAGTGTCAGAGATAATCAGCCCCAGCATTTT.

DNA for the CDR3: TGCAGCGTTGAGACCCGGTTGGTAGCGGATAGGTACGAGCAGTACTTC. It encodes CSVETRLVADRYEQYF. V and J are TRBV29-1 and TRBJ2-7; the D gene is possibly TRBD2 (6 bases). CDR3 size: 16 residues. Trimming stripped 3 bases from V and 4 bases from J, with 22 bases between. Germline-derived CDR1 and CDR2 are SQVTM and ANQGSEA.

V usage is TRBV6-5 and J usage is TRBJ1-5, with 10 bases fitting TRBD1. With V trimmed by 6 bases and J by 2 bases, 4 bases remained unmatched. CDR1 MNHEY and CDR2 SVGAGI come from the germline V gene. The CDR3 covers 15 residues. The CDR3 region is CASSSTGGGNQPQHF. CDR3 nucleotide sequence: TGTGCCAGCAGCTCGACAGGGGGCGGCAATCAGCCCCAGCATTTT.

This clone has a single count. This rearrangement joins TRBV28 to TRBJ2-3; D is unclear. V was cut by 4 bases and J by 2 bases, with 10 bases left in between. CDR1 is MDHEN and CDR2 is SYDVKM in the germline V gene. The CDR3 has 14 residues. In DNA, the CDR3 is TGTGCCAGCAGTTCCGTGACTTTCACAGATACGCAGTATTTT. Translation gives CASSSVTFTDTQYF. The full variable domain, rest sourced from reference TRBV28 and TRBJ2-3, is DVKVTQSSRYLVKRTGEKVFLECVQDMDHENMFWYRQDPGLGLRLIYFSYDVKMKEKGDIPEGYSVSREKKERFSLILESASTNQTSMYLCASSSVTFTDTQYFGPGTRLTVL.

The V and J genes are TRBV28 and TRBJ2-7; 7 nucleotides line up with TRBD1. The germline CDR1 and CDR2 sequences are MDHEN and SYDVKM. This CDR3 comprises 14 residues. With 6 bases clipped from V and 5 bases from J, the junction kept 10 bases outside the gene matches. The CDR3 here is CASRKDRPVNEQYF. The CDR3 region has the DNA TGTGCCAGCAGAAAGGACAGGCCTGTGAACGAGCAGTACTTC.

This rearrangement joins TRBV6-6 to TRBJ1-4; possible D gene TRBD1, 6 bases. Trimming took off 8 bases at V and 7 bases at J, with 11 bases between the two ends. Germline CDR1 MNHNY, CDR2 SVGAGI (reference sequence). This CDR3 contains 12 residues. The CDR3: CASGQGFEKLFF. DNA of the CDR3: TGTGCCAGCGGCCAGGGGTTTGAAAAACTGTTTTTT.